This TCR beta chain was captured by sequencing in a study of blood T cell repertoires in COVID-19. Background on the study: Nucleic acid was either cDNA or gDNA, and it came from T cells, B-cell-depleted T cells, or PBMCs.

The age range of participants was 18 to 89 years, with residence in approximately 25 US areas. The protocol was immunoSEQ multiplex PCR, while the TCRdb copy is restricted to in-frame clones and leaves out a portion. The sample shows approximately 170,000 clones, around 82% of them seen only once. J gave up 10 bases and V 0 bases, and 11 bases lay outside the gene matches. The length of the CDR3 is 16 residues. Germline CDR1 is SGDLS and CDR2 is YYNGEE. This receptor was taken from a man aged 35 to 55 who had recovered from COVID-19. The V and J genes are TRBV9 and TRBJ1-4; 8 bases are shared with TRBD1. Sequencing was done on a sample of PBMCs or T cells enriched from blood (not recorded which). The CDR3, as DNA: TGTGCCAGCAGCGTAGACGTGGGAGGGACAGGCGGAAAACTGTTTTTT. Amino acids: CASSVDVGGTGGKLFF.